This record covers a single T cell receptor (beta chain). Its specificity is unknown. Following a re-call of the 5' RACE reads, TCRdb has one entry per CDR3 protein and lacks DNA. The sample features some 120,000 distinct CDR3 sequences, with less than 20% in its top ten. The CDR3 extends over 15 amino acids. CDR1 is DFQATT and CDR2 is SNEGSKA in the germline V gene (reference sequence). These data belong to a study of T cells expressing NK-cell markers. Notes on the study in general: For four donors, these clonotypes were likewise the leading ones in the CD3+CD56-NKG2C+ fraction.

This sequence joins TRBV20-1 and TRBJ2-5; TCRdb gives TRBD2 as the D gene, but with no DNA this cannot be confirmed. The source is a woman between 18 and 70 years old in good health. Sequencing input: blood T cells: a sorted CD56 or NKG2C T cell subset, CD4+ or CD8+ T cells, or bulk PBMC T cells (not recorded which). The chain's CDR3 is CSAAQGLAEQETQYF.